Each of the 17 T cell receptor beta chains below was sequenced from the same sample in a study of T cells and Merkel cell carcinoma outcomes. Produced via immunoSEQ multiplex PCR; TCRdb's table is partial and in-frame only. The sample contains thousands of clones, 92% of which appear only once. Sequences were obtained from tumor tissue from Merkel cell carcinoma. The receptors shown here come from a human donor with Merkel cell carcinoma.

Written as DNA, the CDR3 is TGTGCCAGCAGCTCACTCAGGGATACTGAAGCTTTCTTT. It translates to CASSSLRDTEAFF. The chain combines TRBV7-3 with TRBJ1-1, with a possible D match to TRBD1 (5 bases). The CDR3 covers 13 residues. Trimming cost V 4 bases and J 5 bases, with 11 bases left between them. CDR1 and CDR2 from the germline V gene are SGHTA and FQGTGA.

The rearrangement links TRBV14 to TRBJ2-7, with D possibly TRBD1 on 6 matching bases. The V and J ends lost 6 bases and 0 bases respectively, with 9 bases between them. From germline, CDR1 is SGHDN and CDR2 FVKESK. This CDR3 contains 13 residues. The CDR3: CASSTGYSYEQYF. The CDR3 DNA is TGTGCCAGCAGTACAGGGTACTCCTACGAGCAGTACTTC.

CDR3 sequence (DNA): TGTGCCAGCAGCCCTACGACCAACAGGGAGGGCTACACCTTC. This codes for CASSPTTNREGYTF. J is TRBJ1-2 and V is TRBV7-9; a possible D gene is TRBD1 (6 bases). Germline V gene lookup returns CDR1 SEHNR and CDR2 FQNEAQ (reference sequence). Deletions cut 5 bases from V and 8 bases from J, with 18 bases between. The CDR3 has 14 residues. The whole variable domain, filled in from reference TRBV7-9 and TRBJ1-2, reads DTGVSQNPRHKITKRGQNVTFRCDPISEHNRLYWYRQTLGQGPEFLTYFQNEAQLEKSRLLSDRFSAERPKGSFSTLEIQRTEQGDSAMYLCASSPTTNREGYTFGSGTRLTVV.

This clone was counted only a few times. This specimen includes other DNA sequences encoding the same CDR3. The chain employs TRBV4-2 and TRBJ1-5, with 7 bases lining up with TRBD1. J gave up 5 bases and V 1 base, and 5 bases lay outside the gene matches. The V gene's germline CDR1 is LGHNA and CDR2 YNFKEQ. This CDR3 has 15 amino acids. The CDR3 DNA sequence: TGTGCCAGCAGCCAAGGCCAGGGGGATCATCAGCCCCAGCATTTT. This gives the protein CASSQGQGDHQPQHF.

The chain recombines TRBV11-2 with TRBJ1-1; unclear D gene. Germline CDR1 SGHAT, CDR2 FQNNGV. Trimming removed 4 bases from V and 1 base from J, with 13 bases in between. The CDR3 runs to 15 residues. The DNA for the CDR3 is TGTGCCAGCAGCTCGTATCATGATGGGAACACTGAAGCTTTCTTT. Protein sequence: CASSSYHDGNTEAFF.

With respect to this clone: The identical CDR3 is also encoded by other nucleotide sequences in the sample. The chain couples TRBV9 to TRBJ2-1, with D perhaps matching TRBD1 (5 bases). Trimming took off 2 bases at V and 0 bases at J, with 9 bases between the two ends. This CDR3 has 15 amino acids. Germline V gives CDR1 SGDLS, CDR2 YYNGEE. DNA of the CDR3: TGTGCCAGCAGCGTGACAGAGAGCTCCTACAATGAGCAGTTCTTC. This sequence encodes CASSVTESSYNEQFF.

The chain joins TRBV29-1 to TRBJ2-7; 7 nucleotides line up with TRBD1. J lost 3 bases, V lost 7 bases, and 9 bases had no gene match. The CDR3 extends over 13 amino acids. CDR1 and CDR2 from the germline V gene are SQVTM and ANQGSEA. This chain's CDR3 is CSATGTALYEQYF. The CDR3 DNA is TGCAGCGCTACCGGGACAGCCCTCTACGAGCAGTACTTC.

The chain links TRBV5-6 to TRBJ1-1; unclear D gene. CDR1 and CDR2 (germline): SGHDT, YYEEEE. The CDR3 contains 12 residues. Trimming removed 3 bases from V and 3 bases from J, with 6 bases in between. The chain's CDR3 is CASSYAYTEAFF. The CDR3 DNA reads as TGTGCCAGCAGCTATGCCTACACTGAAGCTTTCTTT.

The chain couples TRBV7-2 to TRBJ2-7; D not resolved. Germline CDR1 reads SGHTA; CDR2 reads FQGNSA. The CDR3 runs to 12 residues. V lost 4 bases and J lost 0, with 4 bases in between. CDR3 region: CASSSSSYEQYF. CDR3 coding DNA: TGTGCCAGCAGCTCTAGCTCCTACGAGCAGTACTTC. Full variable domain (remainder filled in from reference TRBV7-2 and TRBJ2-7): GAGVSQSPSNKVTEKGKDVELRCDPISGHTALYWYRQSLGQGLEFLIYFQGNSAPDKSGLPSDRFSAERTGGSVSTLTIQRTQQEDSAVYLCASSSSSYEQYFGPGTRLTVT.

This chain uses TRBV4-3 with TRBJ1-2; D call uncertain. Looked up from germline, CDR1 is LGHNA and CDR2 is YSLEER. V lost 1 base to trimming and J lost 4 bases, with 16 bases between them. The CDR3 covers 16 residues. The CDR3 protein is CASSQGGRRNSYGYTF. Here the CDR3 DNA reads TGCGCCAGCAGCCAAGGTGGGCGGAGAAATAGCTATGGCTACACCTTC.

V gene TRBV6-1 combines with J gene TRBJ2-3; 10 positions agree with TRBD2. CDR3 length equals 13 residues. Germline V gene data show CDR1 as MNHNS and CDR2 as SASEGT. The J segment lost 4 bases and the V segment lost 10 bases, leaving 5 bases of the junction unmatched. The CDR3 here is CATELAGSDTQYF. The DNA of the CDR3 is TGTGCCACCGAACTAGCGGGGTCAGATACGCAGTATTTT.

The gene calls are TRBV6-5 and TRBJ1-2, with 9 positions matching TRBD1. The germline CDR1 and CDR2 sequences are MNHEY and SVGAGI. J gave up 3 bases and V 6 bases, and 5 bases lay outside the gene matches. The CDR3 spans 14 residues. The CDR3 nucleotides read TGTGCCAGCAGAAGGGACAGGGAGGACTATGGCTACACCTTC. Its translation is CASRRDREDYGYTF.

This clone has a single count. The chain has TRBV19 and TRBJ1-6, with TRBD1 matching 10 bases. This CDR3 is 13 amino acids long. Germline V CDR1 and CDR2: LNHDA, SQIVND (reference sequence). V was pared by 6 bases and J by 9 bases, with 2 bases of the junction left unmatched. The DNA for the CDR3 is TGTGCCAGTAGGGGACAGGGGATTTCACCCCTCCACTTT. Translated: CASRGQGISPLHF. The full variable domain, rest sourced from reference TRBV19 and TRBJ1-6, is DGGITQSPKYLFRKEGQNVTLSCEQNLNHDAMYWYRQDPGQGLRLIYYSQIVNDFQKGDIAEGYSVSREKKESFPLTVTSAQKNPTAFYLCASRGQGISPLHFGNGTRLTVT.

The rearrangement links TRBV28 to TRBJ2-1; 14 bases align to TRBD2. J gave up 7 bases and V 6 bases, and 8 bases lay outside the gene matches. CDR3 length equals 16 residues. Germline values: CDR1 MDHEN, CDR2 SYDVKM. The CDR3 spells CASSRTSGRSGNEQFF. The CDR3, as DNA: TGTGCCAGCAGCAGGACTAGCGGGAGGAGTGGGAATGAGCAGTTCTTC.

The J gene is TRBJ2-5, the V gene TRBV5-4; 15 bases map to TRBD2. The V and J ends lost 2 bases and 10 bases, in that order; junction bases with no gene match: 6. The CDR3 is 15 amino acids. Germline assignment: CDR1 SGHNT and CDR2 YYREEE (reference sequence). CDR3 protein: CASSLPGLAGGFQYF. The CDR3 DNA is TGTGCCAGCAGCTTACCGGGACTAGCGGGGGGATTCCAGTACTTC.

V is TRBV27 and J is TRBJ2-1; no firm D call. Trimming stripped 5 bases from V and 3 bases from J, with 5 bases between. Germline CDR1 and CDR2: MNHEY and SMNVEV (reference sequence). The CDR3 has 12 amino acids. CDR3 in amino acids: CASSEDYNEQFF. In nucleotides, the CDR3 is TGTGCCAGCAGTGAAGACTACAATGAGCAGTTCTTC.

DNA for the CDR3: TGTGCCAGCAGTTACTCGGGAATCGGTTCACCCCTCCACTTT. Amino acids: CASSYSGIGSPLHF. This chain joins TRBV6-5 and TRBJ1-6; D is uncertain. The germline V and J ends were trimmed by 0 bases and 9 bases, with 9 bases remaining between them. The CDR3 consists of 14 residues. Germline V CDR1 and CDR2: MNHEY, SVGAGI.